These 28 T cell receptor beta chains were sequenced from one sample in a study of cytomegalovirus exposure and HLA in healthy donors. It was with 60 Vbeta and 13 Jbeta primers that the PCR ran. TCRdb's table, derived via immunoSEQ multiplex PCR, lists solely in-frame clones and lacks some. The sample has more than 85,000 clones; around 80% are singletons. Sequenced sample: PBMCs. Source of these receptors: a male donor in good health and CMV-seronegative.

The V gene is TRBV10-3, the J gene TRBJ2-2; TRBD1 agrees at 8 bases. V shed 9 bases and J 3 bases; nucleotides not matched to a gene: 3. The CDR3 runs to 13 residues. Germline V gene data show CDR1 as ENHRY and CDR2 as SYGVKD. This CDR3 is CAIGTGDTGELFF. In DNA, the CDR3 is TGTGCCATTGGGACAGGTGACACCGGGGAGCTGTTTTTT.

The CDR3: CASSISGRSSYNEQFF. The CDR3 DNA follows: TGTGCCAGCAGCATTAGCGGGCGATCCTCCTACAATGAGCAGTTCTTC. This chain uses TRBV27 with TRBJ2-1, with TRBD2 matching 7 bases. Trimming took 6 bases from V and 0 from J; bases not matched to a gene: 8. The CDR3 extends over 16 amino acids. The germline V gene encodes CDR1 MNHEY and CDR2 SMNVEV (reference sequence).

The genes are TRBV9 and TRBJ1-1; tentative D call: TRBD1 (6 bases). This CDR3 has 13 amino acids. The germline V gene has CDR1 SGDLS and CDR2 YYNGEE. The V gene lost 7 bases and the J gene lost 1 base, with 11 bases spanning the gap. For the CDR3, the DNA is TGTGCCAGCCAGGGACACACGAACACTGAAGCTTTCTTT. Its protein product is CASQGHTNTEAFF.

The chain uses TRBV7-3 and TRBJ2-1, with 9 bases aligning to TRBD2. The CDR3 is 15 residues long. J gave up 6 bases and V 2 bases, and 5 bases lay outside the gene matches. The germline CDR1 and CDR2 sequences are SGHTA and FQGTGA. CDR3 sequence (DNA): TGTGCCAGCAGCTTACTAGCGGGAACGCCCAATGAGCAGTTCTTC. Its translation is CASSLLAGTPNEQFF.

The V and J genes are TRBV5-6 and TRBJ2-1; TRBD2 might be the D (6 bases). The CDR3 extends over 14 amino acids. Between the trimmed V and J ends, which lost 2 bases and 6 bases, there was a span of 12 bases. Looked up from germline, CDR1 is SGHDT and CDR2 is YYEEEE. The CDR3 DNA reads TGTGCCAGCAGCTTCGGGGAGGTGGTCAATGAGCAGTTCTTC. Encoded protein: CASSFGEVVNEQFF.

The chain employs TRBV5-1 and TRBJ2-3, with 7 bases matching TRBD1. Germline-derived CDR1 and CDR2 are SGHRS and YFSETQ. The junction had 1 base not matched to a gene; V was cut back by 3 bases and J by 0 bases. CDR3 length: 14 amino acids. This chain's CDR3 is CASSWGQSTDTQYF. CDR3 nucleotide sequence: TGCGCCAGCAGCTGGGGACAGAGCACAGATACGCAGTATTTT. The variable domain in full, with the rest retrieved from reference TRBV5-1 and TRBJ2-3, is KAGVTQTPRYLIKTRGQQVTLSCSPISGHRSVSWYQQTPGQGLQFLFEYFSETQRNKGNFPGRFSGRQFSNSRSEMNVSTLELGDSALYLCASSWGQSTDTQYFGPGTRLTVL.

CDR3 coding DNA: TGCAGCGTTGAGCTGTCTAGCGGGAGGAACAATGAGCAGTTCTTC. Protein sequence: CSVELSSGRNNEQFF. The V gene is TRBV29-1, the J gene TRBJ2-1, with 11 bases lining up with TRBD2. Looked up from germline, CDR1 is SQVTM and CDR2 is ANQGSEA. The V gene end was trimmed by 3 bases and the J gene end by 5 bases; junction bases not matched to a gene: 6. The CDR3 loop spans 15 amino acids.

The count of this clone is one. The chain joins TRBV28 to TRBJ2-2, with 9 nucleotides matching TRBD2. The V and J ends lost 4 bases and 2 bases, in that order; junction bases with no gene match: 11. CDR1 is MDHEN, CDR2 SYDVKM, per germline. The CDR3 totals 18 residues. The CDR3 is CASSSQPLLAGNTGELFF. In DNA form, the CDR3 reads TGTGCCAGCAGTTCCCAACCTTTACTAGCGGGTAACACCGGGGAGCTGTTTTTT.

The V call is TRBV19, the J call TRBJ2-1, with TRBD1 matching over 7 bases. Germline trimming cut 7 bases from V and 0 bases from J; bases unmatched to any gene: 6. CDR1 is LNHDA, CDR2 SQIVND, per germline (reference sequence). The CDR3 loop spans 15 amino acids. Written as DNA, the CDR3 is TGTGCCAGTACCCGACAGGGTAGCTCCTACAATGAGCAGTTCTTC. It yields the protein CASTRQGSSYNEQFF.

This rearrangement joins TRBV27 to TRBJ2-7, with D maybe TRBD1 (6 bases). The ends were cut back, 4 bases at V and 6 bases at J, with 10 bases in the middle. Germline lookup yields CDR1 MNHEY and CDR2 SMNVEV (reference sequence). This CDR3 contains 12 residues. DNA for the CDR3: TGTGCCAGCAGTTCGTCAGGGGTCGAGCAGTACTTC. It specifies CASSSSGVEQYF.

The rearrangement joins TRBV4-2 to TRBJ1-1, with D hard to call. Germline values: CDR1 LGHNA, CDR2 YNFKEQ. This CDR3 has 15 residues. Trimming pared 0 bases from V and 0 bases from J, leaving 8 bases between. The CDR3 is CASSQDGTMNTEAFF. DNA of the CDR3: TGTGCCAGCAGCCAAGATGGTACTATGAACACTGAAGCTTTCTTT.

V and J are TRBV7-8 and TRBJ1-5; 10 nucleotides agree with TRBD1. The CDR3 spans 19 residues. The J segment lost 0 bases and the V segment lost 5 bases, leaving 13 bases of the junction unmatched. The germline CDR1 and CDR2 sequences are SGHVS and FQNEAQ. The chain's CDR3 is CASSLHRDRGPYSNQPQHF. The CDR3 coding sequence is TGTGCCAGCAGCCTCCACCGGGACAGGGGACCCTATAGCAATCAGCCCCAGCATTTT.

J is TRBJ2-5 and V is TRBV6-5; 12 bases fit TRBD2. The germline V gene encodes CDR1 MNHEY and CDR2 SVGAGI. The CDR3 totals 15 residues. The J segment lost 3 bases and the V segment lost 6 bases, leaving 5 bases of the junction unmatched. CDR3 protein: CASSRLAGGEETQYF. DNA for the CDR3: TGTGCCAGCAGCCGTCTAGCGGGAGGGGAAGAGACCCAGTACTTC.

This clone was found a few times. The chain carries TRBV6-1 and TRBJ2-7, with D perhaps matching TRBD2 (5 bases). The CDR3 consists of 13 residues. Germline CDR1 and CDR2: MNHNS and SASEGT. The V end was cut by 8 bases, the J end by 4 bases, with 15 bases between. The CDR3 bases are TGTGCCAGCGATGTGGGGTGGGAGTACGAGCAGTACTTC. Its protein is CASDVGWEYEQYF.

V usage is TRBV29-1 and J usage is TRBJ1-2; TRBD1 aligns across 7 bases. Germline CDR1 is SQVTM and CDR2 is ANQGSEA. The length of the CDR3 is 14 residues. With 7 bases clipped from V and 3 bases from J, the junction kept 11 bases outside the gene matches. This chain's CDR3 is CSGVTTGIDYGYTF. CDR3 bases: TGCAGCGGGGTGACGACAGGGATCGACTATGGCTACACCTTC. The full variable domain, rest sourced from reference TRBV29-1 and TRBJ1-2, is SAVISQKPSRDICQRGTSLTIQCQVDSQVTMMFWYRQQPGQSLTLIATANQGSEATYESGFVIDKFPISRPNLTFSTLTVSNMSPEDSSIYLCSGVTTGIDYGYTFGSGTRLTVV.

Notes on this clone: A junction boundary mismatches the germline segment, possibly from a read error. The V and J genes are TRBV7-9 and TRBJ1-1, with D perhaps matching TRBD1 (5 bases). Germline V gene data show CDR1 as SEHNR and CDR2 as FQNEAQ (reference sequence). The CDR3 loop spans 12 amino acids. In nucleotides, the CDR3 is TGTTCCAGCTGCCAGGGCGGCACTGAAGCTTTCTTT. As protein: CSSCQGGTEAFF.

J is TRBJ2-7 and V is TRBV5-1; weak D call: TRBD2 (5 bases). With 0 bases removed from V and 7 bases from J, the gap between germline ends came to 14 bases. There are 14 residues in the CDR3. CDR1 and CDR2 from the germline V gene are SGHRS and YFSETQ. CDR3 bases: TGCGCCAGCAGCTTGGGGACTGGCCTGTGGGAGCAGTACTTC. It yields the protein CASSLGTGLWEQYF.

The rearrangement links TRBV4-2 to TRBJ1-6; 10 bases align to TRBD1. The CDR3 is made up of 15 amino acids. V was clipped by 5 bases and J by 10 bases; unmatched bases: 8. CDR1 and CDR2 from the germline V gene are LGHNA and YNFKEQ. The CDR3 here is CASSTTTGGNSPLHF. Written as DNA, the CDR3 is TGTGCCAGCAGCACCACGACAGGGGGCAACTCACCCCTCCACTTT.

This clone was observed a single time. The CDR3 bases are TGTGCCAGCAGTTGGCGGCTAGCGGGAGCAGATACGCAGTATTTT. Translating gives CASSWRLAGADTQYF. This chain joins TRBV27 and TRBJ2-3; 10 bases line up with TRBD2. V lost 4 bases, J lost 4 bases, and 5 bases stayed unmatched. This CDR3 comprises 15 residues. The germline V gene has CDR1 MNHEY and CDR2 SMNVEV (reference sequence).

This chain joins TRBV5-1 and TRBJ2-7, with D possibly TRBD1 on 6 matching bases. This CDR3 has 15 residues. Germline V gene data show CDR1 as SGHRS and CDR2 as YFSETQ. Trimming left V 0 bases short and J 2 bases short, with 12 bases between. The CDR3 loop reads CASSLDRTVTYEQYF. As DNA, the CDR3 is TGCGCCAGCAGCTTGGATCGGACAGTCACCTACGAGCAGTACTTC.

This clone has just one count. The chain has TRBV12-5 and TRBJ2-7; possible D gene TRBD2, 6 bases. This CDR3 contains 15 residues. The V gene's germline CDR1 is LGHNT and CDR2 FRNRAP. The V gene lost 7 bases and the J gene lost 5 bases, with 21 bases spanning the gap. The CDR3, as DNA: TGTGCTAGTGATCCCCAGCGAGGGAGCGGGCACGAGCAGTACTTC. It encodes CASDPQRGSGHEQYF.

This clone was observed once. V gene TRBV7-3 combines with J gene TRBJ2-1; 7 bases align to TRBD2. CDR1 is SGHTA, CDR2 FQGTGA, per germline. J gave up 7 bases and V 5 bases, and 11 bases lay outside the gene matches. The CDR3 covers 15 residues. The DNA for the CDR3 is TGTGCCAGCAGCCCCCCCGGCGGGAGTGGGAATGAGCAGTTCTTC. It translates to CASSPPGGSGNEQFF.

The J gene is TRBJ2-3, the V gene TRBV5-1, with 9 positions matching TRBD2. CDR1 is SGHRS and CDR2 is YFSETQ in the germline V gene. V gave up 6 bases and J gave up 0 bases; unmatched junction bases: 5. CDR3 length: 15 amino acids. The chain's CDR3 is CASTLAGLSTDTQYF. CDR3 sequence (DNA): TGCGCCAGCACTCTAGCGGGGCTTAGCACAGATACGCAGTATTTT.

The rearrangement uses TRBV27 and TRBJ2-7; 11 nucleotides match TRBD2. The length of the CDR3 is 17 residues. Trimming removed 5 bases from V and 4 bases from J; junction bases left unmatched: 13. The germline V gene has CDR1 MNHEY and CDR2 SMNVEV (reference sequence). In nucleotides, the CDR3 is TGTGCCAGCAGTCTTGGCCGGGGACTAGCGGACGCGTACGAGCAGTACTTC. Translation gives CASSLGRGLADAYEQYF.

This clone was seen only once. The rearrangement joins TRBV11-2 to TRBJ2-3, with 12 bases that match TRBD2. Trimming cost V 0 bases and J 3 bases; bases outside gene matches: 7. The CDR3 is made up of 18 amino acids. Germline loops: CDR1 SGHAT, CDR2 FQNNGV. CDR3 region: CASSLDNLAGGPTDTQYF. The CDR3 DNA reads TGTGCCAGCAGCTTAGACAATCTAGCGGGAGGGCCAACAGATACGCAGTATTTT.

The V call is TRBV28, the J call TRBJ2-7, with D hard to call. CDR3 length: 15 amino acids. Trimming removed 5 bases from V and 3 bases from J, with 17 bases in between. The germline V gene has CDR1 MDHEN and CDR2 SYDVKM. In nucleotides, the CDR3 is TGTGCCAGCAGTCCCACCCGCGGAGTATTCTACGAGCAGTACTTC. It specifies CASSPTRGVFYEQYF. The entire variable domain, with the rest obtained from reference TRBV28 and TRBJ2-7, is as follows: DVKVTQSSRYLVKRTGEKVFLECVQDMDHENMFWYRQDPGLGLRLIYFSYDVKMKEKGDIPEGYSVSREKKERFSLILESASTNQTSMYLCASSPTRGVFYEQYFGPGTRLTVT.

This clone was observed once. The chain combines TRBV5-6 with TRBJ1-1; a possible D gene is TRBD1 (5 bases). Germline V gene data show CDR1 as SGHDT and CDR2 as YYEEEE. V shed 0 bases and J shed 8 bases, with 14 bases lying between them. CDR3 size: 14 residues. CDR3: CASSLDGGVREAFF. In nucleotides, the CDR3 is TGTGCCAGCAGCTTGGACGGGGGGGTAAGGGAAGCTTTCTTT.

The V and J genes are TRBV27 and TRBJ1-3; D is undetermined. The CDR3 loop spans 15 amino acids. Germline V gives CDR1 MNHEY, CDR2 SMNVEV (reference sequence). V lost 5 bases and J 0 bases, leaving 11 bases between the germline ends. CDR3 bases: TGTGCCAGCAGTAGCTCTCGCCACTCTGGAAACACCATATATTTT. Encoded protein: CASSSSRHSGNTIYF.